This TCR beta chain was observed in a study of response to subunit inactivated influenza vaccine. Study conclusions and caveats: Every seasonal influenza vaccination brings in few new T cells, the authors suggested.

In the case of this clonotype: Its antigen is as yet unknown.

TCRdb ran MiXCR on the RT-PCR reads and lists one entry per CDR3 protein. The sample contains 650,000 or so distinct CDR3 sequences, approximately 15% of which appear only once. The source was PBMCs from blood, collected 14 to 15 days before vaccination. The receptor was derived from a man aged 50 or older who received an inactivated influenza vaccine.

For the CDR3, the DNA is TGTGCCAGCAGCTTAGACACAGGGGTGTCCTACGAGCAGTACTTC. Translation gives CASSLDTGVSYEQYF. The chain combines TRBV11-2 with TRBJ2-7, with 7 positions matching TRBD1. The length of the CDR3 is 15 residues. V was pared by 0 bases and J by 1 base, with 3 bases of the junction left unmatched. Germline CDR1 reads SGHAT; CDR2 reads FQNNGV.